These 28 T cell receptor beta chains were all obtained from the same sample, sequenced in a study of control samples from healthy donors and cancer patients. The assay was immunoSEQ multiplex PCR, and TCRdb's table has in-frame clones only and misses some. The sample has approximately 70,000 clones; 75% to 90% are singletons. Sequencing used blood. The receptors derive from a man aged 50-60 years in good health.

The CDR3 here is CASSRGQNNSPLHF. The DNA for the CDR3 is TGTGCCAGCAGCAGAGGACAGAATAATTCACCCCTCCACTTT. This rearrangement joins TRBV3-1 (or the pseudogene TRBV3-2) to TRBJ1-6; tentatively, D is TRBD1 (6 bases). The CDR3 runs to 14 residues. V was clipped by 5 bases and J by 5 bases, with 10 bases between them. The V gene's germline CDR1 is LGHDT and CDR2 YNNKEL (reference sequence).

The CDR3, as DNA: TGTGCCAGCAGCCACCTCGGAGGGAGCACGCAGTATTTT. Amino acid sequence: CASSHLGGSTQYF. This chain connects TRBV14 to TRBJ2-3; D is perhaps TRBD2 (6 bases). V lost 3 bases, J lost 9 bases, and 13 bases lay in between. The CDR3 totals 13 residues. Germline CDR1 is SGHDN and CDR2 is FVKESK.

V is TRBV2 and J is TRBJ2-5; no firm D call. Germline CDR1 and CDR2: SNHLY and FYNNEI. This CDR3 has 13 residues. Trimming cost V 7 bases and J 5 bases, with 14 bases left between them. The CDR3 spells CASTFFARETQYF. DNA of the CDR3: TGTGCCAGCACCTTCTTTGCGAGGGAGACCCAGTACTTC. Together with reference TRBV2 and TRBJ2-5, the CDR3 gives the full variable domain: EPEVTQTPSHQVTQMGQEVILRCVPISNHLYFYWYRQILGQKVEFLVSFYNNEISEKSEIFDDQFSVERPDGSNFTLKIRSTKLEDSAMYFCASTFFARETQYFGPGTRLLVL.

The chain links TRBV29-1 to TRBJ2-7; TRBD1 matches 9 bases. CDR3 length equals 14 residues. V lost 2 bases to trimming and J lost 2 bases; unmatched junction nucleotides: 4. CDR1 and CDR2 from the germline V gene are SQVTM and ANQGSEA. The CDR3 region has the DNA TGCAGCGTTGAAAACAGGGGGCAGACCTACGAGCAGTACTTC. Its translation: CSVENRGQTYEQYF.

Written as DNA, the CDR3 is TGTGCCAGCTCACCCCGAGGACTAGCGGGAGGGCTTGGGTCGGTCGAGCAGTACTTC. It is translated as CASSPRGLAGGLGSVEQYF. The genes are TRBV18 and TRBJ2-7, with 15 bases lining up with TRBD2. CDR1 is KGHSH and CDR2 is LQKENI in the germline V gene. The junction had 15 bases not matched to a gene; V was cut back by 3 bases and J by 6 bases. The length of the CDR3 is 19 residues.

The CDR3 DNA is TGTGCCAGCAGCTTAAATGCTGGGACCCGCCCGTACTTC. Encoded protein: CASSLNAGTRPYF. The chain couples TRBV7-3 to TRBJ2-4; D is perhaps TRBD1 or TRBD2 (5 bases each). Germline V gene lookup returns CDR1 SGHTA and CDR2 FQGTGA. Trimming took off 1 base at V and 15 bases at J, with 16 bases between the two ends. This CDR3 has 13 residues.

The gene calls are TRBV30 and TRBJ1-1; D is uncertain. The CDR3 contains 14 residues. V lost 0 bases to trimming and J lost 10 bases, with 18 bases between them. CDR1 and CDR2 (germline): GTSNPN, SVGIG (reference sequence). The CDR3 DNA reads TGTGCCTGGAGTGTAATTGAGGGTCAGGTTTCAGCTTTCTTT. It encodes CAWSVIEGQVSAFF.

This clone appeared a few times. The chain recombines TRBV6-6 with TRBJ2-7, with D hard to call. Germline assignment: CDR1 MNHNY and CDR2 SVGAGI (reference sequence). The CDR3 has 12 residues. The ends were cut back, 2 bases at V and 4 bases at J, with 6 bases in the middle. The CDR3: CASSYNRYEQYF. In nucleotides, the CDR3 is TGTGCCAGCAGTTACAATCGATACGAGCAGTACTTC.

The chain recombines TRBV15 with TRBJ1-3; unclear D gene. This CDR3 contains 16 residues. V lost 0 bases and J 0 bases, leaving 9 bases between the germline ends. Germline V gene sequence: CDR1 LNHNV, CDR2 YYDKDF (reference sequence). CDR3 DNA: TGTGCCACCAGCAGAGATAGCAAGCACTCTGGAAACACCATATATTTT. It encodes CATSRDSKHSGNTIYF. The full variable domain, in which reference TRBV15 and TRBJ1-3 provide the parts outside the CDR3, is DAMVIQNPRYQVTQFGKPVTLSCSQTLNHNVMYWYQQKSSQAPKLLFHYYDKDFNNEADTPDNFQSRRPNTSFCFLDIRSPGLGDTAMYLCATSRDSKHSGNTIYFGEGSWLTVV.

The chain employs TRBV15 and TRBJ2-3; no firm D call. Germline V gives CDR1 LNHNV, CDR2 YYDKDF (reference sequence). V was pared by 5 bases and J by 0 bases, with 12 bases between. This CDR3 is built from 15 residues. Written as DNA, the CDR3 is TGTGCCACCAGCCGAAGAGGTCCTAGCACAGATACGCAGTATTTT. This codes for CATSRRGPSTDTQYF.

The chain employs TRBV18 and TRBJ2-2; D tentatively reads TRBD1 or TRBD2 (6 bases each). The germline CDR1 and CDR2 sequences are KGHSH and LQKENI. The CDR3 has 14 amino acids. The V end lost 6 bases, the J end lost 6 bases, and 14 bases lay between the germline ends. CDR3 amino acids: CASSGGTQAGELFF. The CDR3 nucleotides are TGTGCCAGCTCCGGAGGGACACAGGCCGGGGAGCTGTTTTTT.

The chain uses TRBV6-4 and TRBJ2-2, with D perhaps TRBD2 (5 bases). The CDR3 covers 14 residues. V lost 5 bases, J lost 4 bases, and 11 bases lay in between. Germline V gives CDR1 MRHNA, CDR2 SNTAGT. The DNA for the CDR3 is TGTGCCAGCAGTACGGAGGTTTTCACCGGGGAGCTGTTTTTT. Residues: CASSTEVFTGELFF.

V and J are TRBV4-3 and TRBJ2-1; 13 bases fit TRBD2. CDR1 is LGHNA and CDR2 is YSLEER in the germline V gene. The V segment lost 4 bases and the J segment 0 bases; nucleotides outside the gene matches: 6. The CDR3 has 18 amino acids. The CDR3 loop reads CASSPRLAGGYSYNEQFF. In nucleotides, the CDR3 is TGCGCCAGCAGCCCTCGACTAGCGGGAGGTTACTCCTACAATGAGCAGTTCTTC.

This chain joins TRBV6-2 or TRBV6-3 and TRBJ1-1, with unresolved D. The V end was cut by 6 bases, the J end by 10 bases, with 21 bases between. The germline CDR1 and CDR2 sequences are MNHEY and SVGEGT. The CDR3 has 14 amino acids. The DNA of the CDR3 is TGTGCCAGCAGCTTGGGTGGGCAGAGGCTCGGAGCTTTCTTT. It translates to CASSLGGQRLGAFF.

The chain combines TRBV7-2 with TRBJ2-3; D ambiguous. Trimming removed 5 bases from V and 2 bases from J, with 11 bases in between. Germline V gives CDR1 SGHTA, CDR2 FQGNSA. The CDR3 is made up of 14 amino acids. For the CDR3, the DNA is TGTGCCAGCAGCCCCACGGTTGTCACAGATACGCAGTATTTT. Amino acids: CASSPTVVTDTQYF.

V usage is TRBV15 and J usage is TRBJ1-5; tentatively, D is TRBD1 (6 bases). Germline loops: CDR1 LNHNV, CDR2 YYDKDF (reference sequence). The CDR3 is 14 residues long. V lost 6 bases and J lost 2, with 11 bases in between. The CDR3 bases are TGTGCCACCAGTATGAGACAGGGCAATCAGCCCCAGCATTTT. It is translated as CATSMRQGNQPQHF.

This clone was detected only a few times. The gene calls are TRBV7-9 and TRBJ2-1; 7 nucleotides match TRBD2. CDR1 and CDR2 from the germline V gene are SEHNR and FQNEAQ (reference sequence). V lost 4 bases, J lost 1 base, and 13 bases stayed unmatched. The CDR3 sequence is 18 residues long. The CDR3 loop reads CASSSELLSGASYNEQFF. In DNA, the CDR3 is TGTGCCAGCAGCTCCGAACTTCTGAGCGGGGCTTCCTACAATGAGCAGTTCTTC.

The CDR3 bases are TGTGCCTGGAGTGTAGGCGGGGCAACAGATACGCAGTATTTT. It specifies CAWSVGGATDTQYF. V and J are TRBV30 and TRBJ2-3, with D possibly TRBD2 on 6 matching bases. V lost 0 bases, J lost 3 bases, and 10 bases lay in between. There are 14 residues in the CDR3. CDR1 GTSNPN and CDR2 SVGIG come from the germline V gene (reference sequence).

The chain recombines TRBV7-2 with TRBJ1-3; D not certain. Trimming cost V 1 base and J 9 bases, with 13 bases left between them. The CDR3 contains 14 residues. CDR1 SGHTA and CDR2 FQGNSA come from the germline V gene. The CDR3 is CASSLGVSGSTIYF. The CDR3 region has the DNA TGTGCCAGCAGCTTAGGCGTATCGGGGAGCACCATATATTTT.

The V call is TRBV6-1, the J call TRBJ2-7; D is unclear. Trimming pared 6 bases from V and 0 bases from J, leaving 15 bases between. Germline CDR1 MNHNS, CDR2 SASEGT. The CDR3 contains 15 residues. The CDR3 protein is CASSHPGQISYEQYF. Here the CDR3 DNA reads TGTGCCAGCAGCCATCCAGGCCAGATCTCCTACGAGCAGTACTTC.

The chain combines TRBV6-6 with TRBJ1-3, with D tentatively TRBD1 (6 bases). Trimming pared 6 bases from V and 0 bases from J, leaving 12 bases between. The CDR3 has 15 amino acids. CDR1 is MNHNY, CDR2 SVGAGI, per germline (reference sequence). CDR3 protein: CASRNRDLSGNTIYF. In DNA form, the CDR3 reads TGTGCCAGCAGGAACAGGGATCTCTCTGGAAACACCATATATTTT.

The chain is built from TRBV7-2 and TRBJ2-7, with 8 bases identical to TRBD2. The CDR3 runs 14 residues. With V trimmed by 3 bases and J by 4 bases, 5 bases remained unmatched. The V gene's germline CDR1 is SGHTA and CDR2 FQGNSA. The DNA for the CDR3 is TGTGCCAGCAGCTTTAGCGGGATTCGGTACGAGCAGTACTTC. This sequence encodes CASSFSGIRYEQYF.

This clone was counted a single time. CDR3 amino acids: CAWSDREYEKLFF. The CDR3 nucleotides are TGTGCCTGGAGTGACAGGGAGTATGAAAAACTGTTTTTT. This chain uses TRBV30 with TRBJ1-4, with a possible D match to TRBD1 (6 bases). Germline loops: CDR1 GTSNPN, CDR2 SVGIG (reference sequence). Trimming left V 1 base short and J 6 bases short, with 9 bases between. This CDR3 is built from 13 residues.

This clone showed up just once. This rearrangement joins TRBV11-3 to TRBJ2-7; 10 bases are shared with TRBD1. Trimming cost V 1 base and J 6 bases; bases outside gene matches: 15. CDR1 is SGHNT, CDR2 YENEEA, per germline. The CDR3 has 18 residues. As DNA, the CDR3 is TGTGCCAGCAGCTTAGGTGGGACAGGGGCCTGGAGTCTCTCCGAGCAGTACTTC. It translates to CASSLGGTGAWSLSEQYF.

The chain recombines TRBV10-3 with TRBJ1-1, with 8 bases identical to TRBD1. CDR3 length: 16 residues. Germline assignment: CDR1 ENHRY and CDR2 SYGVKD. V was pared by 0 bases and J by 1 base, with 4 bases of the junction left unmatched. CDR3 residues: CAISESGGTGNTEAFF. CDR3 bases: TGTGCCATCAGTGAGTCCGGCGGGACAGGGAACACTGAAGCTTTCTTT.

The table lists this clone with a few counts. V is TRBV29-1 and J is TRBJ2-5, with 9 bases matching TRBD1. CDR3 size: 11 residues. V shed 6 bases and J 5 bases; nucleotides not matched to a gene: 1. CDR1 is SQVTM and CDR2 is ANQGSEA in the germline V gene. The CDR3 here is CSVGQGETQYF. Here the CDR3 DNA reads TGCAGCGTGGGACAGGGCGAGACCCAGTACTTC. Using reference TRBV29-1 and TRBJ2-5 for the parts outside the CDR3, the full variable domain is SAVISQKPSRDICQRGTSLTIQCQVDSQVTMMFWYRQQPGQSLTLIATANQGSEATYESGFVIDKFPISRPNLTFSTLTVSNMSPEDSSIYLCSVGQGETQYFGPGTRLLVL.

The CDR3 coding sequence is TGTGCCAGCAGCGGGGCAGCCAACGTCCTGACTTTC. Protein product: CASSGAANVLTF. The genes are TRBV9 and TRBJ2-6; D uncertain. V lost 3 bases to trimming and J lost 7 bases, with 5 bases between them. This CDR3 is built from 12 residues. Germline V gives CDR1 SGDLS, CDR2 YYNGEE. The whole variable domain, remainder taken from reference TRBV9 and TRBJ2-6, is DSGVTQTPKHLITATGQRVTLRCSPRSGDLSVYWYQQSLDQGLQFLIQYYNGEERAKGNILERFSAQQFPDLHSELNLSSLELGDSALYFCASSGAANVLTFGAGSRLTVL.

The gene calls are TRBV4-2 and TRBJ2-2, with D hard to call. Germline loops: CDR1 LGHNA, CDR2 YNFKEQ. V lost 0 bases and J lost 1, with 6 bases in between. The CDR3 is 15 amino acids. The CDR3 here is CASSQESENTGELFF. CDR3 DNA sequence: TGTGCCAGCAGCCAAGAGTCGGAGAACACCGGGGAGCTGTTTTTT.